These 22 T cell receptor beta chains share one sample of origin, sequenced in a study of CD8 T cells in ankylosing spondylitis. TCRdb re-called the 5' RACE reads through MiXCR, storing one row per CDR3 protein. The sample contains 150,000 or so distinct CDR3 sequences, roughly a third of which appear only once. The sequenced sample was synovial fluid, either unsorted or a sorted T cell fraction (not recorded which). Source of these receptors: a male donor with ankylosing spondylitis.

This clonotype was recorded a few times. The rearrangement links TRBV6-5 to TRBJ2-2; the match to TRBD2 covers 11 bases. The V and J ends lost 0 bases and 1 base, in that order; junction bases with no gene match: 7. This CDR3 is built from 19 residues. The germline V gene has CDR1 MNHEY and CDR2 SVGAGI. The CDR3 nucleotides are TGTGCCAGCAGTTACTCGAGTCTAGCGGGGGGCTGGAACACCGGGGAGCTGTTTTTT. This sequence encodes CASSYSSLAGGWNTGELFF.

This CDR3 reads CASSQGAVNEKLFF. In DNA, the CDR3 is TGTGCCAGCAGCCAGGGGGCCGTTAATGAAAAACTGTTTTTT. J is TRBJ1-4 and V is TRBV7-2; 8 bases are a match to TRBD1. Germline V gene data show CDR1 as SGHTA and CDR2 as FQGNSA. The CDR3 loop spans 14 amino acids. V lost 5 bases to trimming and J lost 4 bases; unmatched junction nucleotides: 3.

The chain carries TRBV10-2 and TRBJ2-3, with D uncertain. This CDR3 region has 14 residues. The germline V and J ends were trimmed by 3 bases and 0 bases, with 7 bases remaining between them. CDR1 WSHSY and CDR2 SAAADI come from the germline V gene. This CDR3 reads CASSEASSTDTQYF. The CDR3, as DNA: TGCGCCAGCAGTGAAGCGTCAAGCACAGATACGCAGTATTTT.

V is TRBV20-1 and J is TRBJ1-1, with D unresolved. CDR3 length equals 11 residues. V shed 5 bases and J shed 7 bases, with 11 bases lying between them. Germline V CDR1 and CDR2: DFQATT, SNEGSKA (reference sequence). CDR3 bases: TGCAGTGCTTCTACTTCCTTTGAAGCTTTCTTT. Protein: CSASTSFEAFF.

The chain is built from TRBV5-1 and TRBJ2-7, with 13 bases fitting TRBD2. The CDR3 has 15 amino acids. With V trimmed by 4 bases and J by 5 bases, 6 bases remained unmatched. Germline V lookup: CDR1 SGHRS, CDR2 YFSETQ. CDR3 residues: CASSPIGLAGDEQYF. The CDR3 nucleotides read TGCGCCAGCAGCCCCATCGGACTAGCGGGGGACGAGCAGTACTTC.

This clonotype has more than one count but fewer than ten. The V gene is TRBV5-6, the J gene TRBJ1-6, with 9 bases fitting TRBD1. The CDR3 is made up of 15 amino acids. Germline trimming cut 0 bases from V and 9 bases from J; bases unmatched to any gene: 4. The germline CDR1 and CDR2 sequences are SGHDT and YYEEEE. The CDR3 DNA is TGTGCCAGCAGCTTGGAGGACAGGGGCTCTTCACCCCTCCACTTT. This gives the protein CASSLEDRGSSPLHF. Filled out from reference TRBV5-6 and TRBJ1-6, the complete variable domain reads DAGVTQSPTHLIKTRGQQVTLRCSPKSGHDTVSWYQQALGQGPQFIFQYYEEEERQRGNFPDRFSGHQFPNYSSELNVNALLLGDSALYLCASSLEDRGSSPLHFGNGTRLTVT.

This clonotype occurred many times. The chain joins TRBV30 to TRBJ2-2, with D perhaps TRBD2 (5 bases). V was clipped by 3 bases and J by 7 bases, with 6 bases between them. The germline V gene encodes CDR1 GTSNPN and CDR2 SVGIG (reference sequence). This CDR3 is 11 amino acids long. DNA of the CDR3: TGTGCCTGGAGGAGGGTCGGGGAGCTGTTTTTT. This translates into CAWRRVGELFF.

In its sample, this clonotype was seen a few times. V and J are TRBV30 and TRBJ2-3, with TRBD2 as a possible D gene (5 bases). This CDR3 contains 13 residues. The V gene's germline CDR1 is GTSNPN and CDR2 SVGIG (reference sequence). V lost 5 bases, J lost 0 bases, and 9 bases lay in between. The CDR3 reads CAWAGISTDTQYF. The DNA of the CDR3 is TGTGCCTGGGCCGGGATTAGCACAGATACGCAGTATTTT.

The V and J genes are TRBV7-2 and TRBJ2-2; 12 nucleotides match TRBD1. The CDR3 is made up of 17 amino acids. J was trimmed by 6 bases and V by 3 bases; bases with no gene match: 8. Germline CDR1 is SGHTA and CDR2 is FQGNSA. This CDR3 reads CASSFTPGQGASGELFF. Written as DNA, the CDR3 is TGTGCCAGCAGCTTTACACCGGGACAGGGGGCGTCCGGGGAGCTGTTTTTT.

The rearrangement uses TRBV2 and TRBJ2-3; 10 bases line up with TRBD2. Germline-derived CDR1 and CDR2 are SNHLY and FYNNEI. This CDR3 region has 14 residues. V lost 3 bases to trimming and J lost 7 bases; unmatched junction nucleotides: 4. The CDR3 DNA reads TGTGCCAGCAGTGAGGCTAGCGGGAGAAATACGCAGTATTTT. Protein sequence: CASSEASGRNTQYF.

This clonotype was seen only a few times. The rearrangement uses TRBV6-2 or TRBV6-3 and TRBJ1-5, with D maybe TRBD1 (6 bases). The CDR3 has 17 amino acids. V lost 0 bases, J lost 3 bases, and 15 bases lay in between. Germline V gene sequence: CDR1 MNHEY, CDR2 SVGEGT. The chain's CDR3 is CASSYSPQGLINQPQHF. Written as DNA, the CDR3 is TGTGCCAGCAGTTACTCGCCCCAGGGGCTGATCAATCAGCCCCAGCATTTT.

V and J are TRBV20-1 and TRBJ1-5, with TRBD1 matching 7 bases. V was clipped by 6 bases and J by 6 bases; unmatched bases: 11. The CDR3 sequence is 14 residues long. Germline V gives CDR1 DFQATT, CDR2 SNEGSKA (reference sequence). The CDR3 coding sequence is TGCAGTGCCCTTGACAGGGCCCCTCTTCAGCCCCAGCATTTT. Amino acid sequence: CSALDRAPLQPQHF.

V gene TRBV28 combines with J gene TRBJ2-7, with TRBD2 matching over 9 bases. From germline, CDR1 is MDHEN and CDR2 SYDVKM. The CDR3 covers 19 residues. V was pared by 4 bases and J by 4 bases, with 20 bases of the junction left unmatched. The CDR3 sequence: CASSSHSSGVSRVSYEQYF. The CDR3 DNA reads as TGTGCCAGCAGTTCGCATTCTAGCGGGGTATCCAGAGTCTCGTACGAGCAGTACTTC.

This clonotype was detected a few times. This rearrangement joins TRBV15 to TRBJ1-2, with 9 bases lining up with TRBD1. Germline V gene data show CDR1 as LNHNV and CDR2 as YYDKDF (reference sequence). V gave up 0 bases and J gave up 7 bases; unmatched junction bases: 9. The CDR3 is 16 amino acids. The CDR3 loop reads CATSRDLSTGGFGYTF. DNA for the CDR3: TGTGCCACCAGCAGAGATTTGTCTACAGGGGGCTTTGGCTACACCTTC.

This rearrangement joins TRBV7-9 to TRBJ2-7; 7 bases agree with TRBD1. The ends lost 2 bases at V and 7 bases at J; junction bases unmatched: 14. The germline V gene has CDR1 SEHNR and CDR2 FQNEAQ (reference sequence). The CDR3 has 16 residues. For the CDR3, the DNA is TGTGCCAGCAGCTTACCCCCCCAGGGGGTAGTGGAGGAGCAGTACTTC. It encodes CASSLPPQGVVEEQYF.

This clonotype has ten or more counts. The chain uses TRBV12-3 or TRBV12-4 and TRBJ1-3; D is undetermined. Between the trimmed V and J ends, which lost 5 bases and 0 bases, there was a span of 14 bases. The CDR3 has 16 residues. In DNA, the CDR3 is TGTGCCAGCAGTGACCCGGACGCCCGCTCTGGAAACACCATATATTTT. Its protein product is CASSDPDARSGNTIYF.

Only a few counts were recorded for this clonotype. The rearrangement joins TRBV12-3 or TRBV12-4 to TRBJ2-1; 10 positions match TRBD2. V was clipped by 1 base and J by 9 bases; unmatched bases: 9. The CDR3 is made up of 16 amino acids. CDR3 in amino acids: CASSLVGLAGVGEQFF. The DNA for the CDR3 is TGTGCCAGCAGTTTAGTAGGTCTAGCGGGAGTCGGTGAGCAGTTCTTC.

Ten or more counts support this clonotype. The CDR3 sequence is CASSLAGRDYEQYF. The CDR3 DNA sequence: TGTGCCAGCAGTTTGGCAGGGCGGGATTACGAGCAGTACTTC. V usage is TRBV28 and J usage is TRBJ2-7; TRBD2 is a possible D gene (6 bases). V lost 3 bases, J lost 4 bases, and 13 bases lay in between. The CDR3 contains 14 residues. Germline loops: CDR1 MDHEN, CDR2 SYDVKM.

This clonotype showed up many times. The rearrangement links TRBV7-3 to TRBJ2-3; 11 nucleotides match TRBD2. V was clipped by 3 bases and J by 4 bases; unmatched bases: 6. There are 16 residues in the CDR3. Germline V gene lookup returns CDR1 SGHTA and CDR2 FQGTGA. In DNA form, the CDR3 reads TGTGCCAGCAGCTTTTCCGGGACTAGCGGTTCAGATACGCAGTATTTT. Translating gives CASSFSGTSGSDTQYF.

This clonotype was detected a few times. The genes are TRBV7-6 and TRBJ1-6, with D uncertain. The CDR3 extends over 18 amino acids. Trimming removed 1 base at V and 0 bases at J, with 13 bases between. Germline V gene lookup returns CDR1 SGHVS and CDR2 FNYEAQ. The CDR3 DNA sequence: TGTGCCAGCAGCTTAGAGTCAGGTCGGAGCTCCTATAATTCACCCCTCCACTTT. Amino acids: CASSLESGRSSYNSPLHF.

This clonotype was seen more than once but under ten times. CDR3 amino acids: CASSRQAASSYNSPLHF. In DNA, the CDR3 is TGCGCCAGCAGCAGGCAGGCCGCGAGCTCCTATAATTCACCCCTCCACTTT. The rearrangement joins TRBV5-1 to TRBJ1-6; D gene uncertain. Germline V gene data show CDR1 as SGHRS and CDR2 as YFSETQ. Trimming took off 4 bases at V and 0 bases at J, with 14 bases between the two ends. The CDR3 consists of 17 residues.

This clonotype was counted a few times. V is TRBV20-1 and J is TRBJ1-1, with 7 bases aligning to TRBD1. This CDR3 has 12 residues. J gave up 1 base and V 6 bases, and 2 bases lay outside the gene matches. Germline V gives CDR1 DFQATT, CDR2 SNEGSKA (reference sequence). Here the CDR3 reads CSAWTGNTEAFF. The CDR3 DNA reads TGCAGTGCATGGACAGGGAACACTGAAGCTTTCTTT.